This T cell receptor beta chain derives from a study of T-cell reconstitution after alpha-beta-depleted transplantation in children. The sample holds many counts of this clonotype. No antigen is known for it. Study-wide results and caveats: Several hundred graft clones that had expanded were reportedly the source of alpha-beta T cells about two months after transplant.

It was with unique molecular identifiers that the TCRbeta library was prepared. Using its own MiXCR run on the PCR reads, TCRdb lists one record per CDR3 protein. In the table there are approximately 520,000 distinct CDR3 sequences, more than 9.5% of which are singletons. The receptor comes from a female patient between 2 and 15 years old who had a stem cell transplant for aplastic anemia, so the T cells may come from the graft donor. The sample was PBMCs, mostly from graft donor cells, taken 180 days after TCRalphabeta/CD19-depleted stem cell transplant.

The CDR3 protein is CASSLRLGVNGYTF. The CDR3 DNA reads as TGTGCCAGCAGTTTAAGGTTAGGAGTAAATGGCTACACCTTC. The chain joins TRBV27 to TRBJ1-2; D unresolved. Trimming shortened V by 2 bases and J by 6 bases, and 13 bases separated the two germline ends. This CDR3 is 14 amino acids long. Germline lookup yields CDR1 MNHEY and CDR2 SMNVEV (reference sequence).